A selection of T cell receptor beta chains follows, all from one sample in a study of T cells after yellow fever vaccination. TCRdb reanalysed the 5' RACE reads using MiXCR and keeps one entry per CDR3 protein. The table shows about 210,000 distinct CDR3 sequences, with 6% to 8% occurring only once. The sequenced sample was CD4+ T cells sorted from PBMCs, obtained on the day of the yellow fever booster vaccination. The source of these receptors is a man aged 25-40 years who received the YFV17D yellow fever vaccine. Both conserved end residues are part of each CDR3. The D gene is left open where the match is weak. A clone size is listed for some rows: how often the clone was seen (once, few, many), or a class if it is expanded.

j_call d_call v_call clone_size cdr3_aa cdr3_nt
TRBJ2-3 - TRBV20-1 - CSARRGTDTQYF TGCAGTGCTAGGCGGGGCACAGATACGCAGTATTTT
TRBJ2-3 - TRBV18 few CASSLRLQGGRADTQYF TGTGCCAGCTCACTCCGTTTACAGGGTGGACGAGCAGATACGCAGTATTTT
TRBJ1-2 - TRBV4-3 many CASSQGPRPYGYTF TGCGCCAGCAGCCAAGGTCCCCGTCCCTATGGCTACACCTTC
TRBJ2-7 TRBD2 TRBV7-2 many CASSTSGAGVYEQYF TGTGCCAGCAGCACCTCAGGAGCGGGAGTCTACGAGCAGTACTTC
TRBJ1-1 TRBD1 TRBV5-1 few CASSPRQGPTPNTEAFF TGCGCCAGCAGCCCCAGACAGGGGCCGACGCCGAACACTGAAGCTTTCTTT
TRBJ1-5 - TRBV7-8 - CASSPFQRNQPQHF TGTGCCAGCAGCCCCTTCCAGCGAAATCAGCCCCAGCATTTT
TRBJ2-7 - TRBV20-1 - CSAQVLYEQYF TGCAGTGCACAAGTGCTCTACGAGCAGTACTTC
TRBJ2-1 - TRBV4-3 many CASSQDLRGYNEQFF TGCGCCAGCAGCCAAGACTTGCGGGGCTACAATGAGCAGTTCTTC
TRBJ2-7 - TRBV15 many CATSRDFASPNSYEQYF TGTGCCACCAGCAGAGATTTTGCTAGCCCAAACTCCTACGAGCAGTACTTC
TRBJ2-2 TRBD2 TRBV6-2/TRBV6-3 many CASSSSGRAPGELFF TGTGCCAGCAGTTCCAGCGGGAGGGCGCCCGGGGAGCTGTTTTTT
TRBJ2-5 - TRBV6-5 many CASSFGRKETQYF TGTGCCAGCAGTTTCGGGAGAAAAGAGACCCAGTACTTC
TRBJ2-1 TRBD2 TRBV30 few CAWSWGGRYNEQFF TGTGCCTGGAGTTGGGGCGGGAGATACAATGAGCAGTTCTTC
TRBJ2-7 - TRBV20-1 many CSARPGNSYEQYF TGCAGTGCTAGGCCCGGGAACTCCTACGAGCAGTACTTC
TRBJ2-7 TRBD1 TRBV7-9 - CASRTGGQGGREQYF TGTGCCAGCAGAACTGGTGGACAGGGCGGTCGTGAGCAGTACTTC
TRBJ2-5 - TRBV15 many CATSSRKVETQYF TGTGCCACCAGCAGTAGAAAAGTAGAGACCCAGTACTTC
TRBJ1-6 TRBD1 TRBV20-1 few CSAQGAANSPLHF TGCAGTGCCCAGGGGGCGGCCAATTCACCCCTCCACTTT
TRBJ1-5 - TRBV20-1 many CSASRNNQPQHF TGCAGTGCTAGCCGGAACAATCAGCCCCAGCATTTT
TRBJ2-7 TRBD1 TRBV20-1 - CSARDGGQGNEQYF TGCAGTGCTAGAGATGGCGGACAGGGTAACGAGCAGTACTTC
TRBJ2-7 - TRBV7-6 many CASSLQLTSYEQYF TGTGCCAGCAGCTTACAGCTAACCTCCTACGAGCAGTACTTC
TRBJ2-2 - TRBV7-9 many CASSLGLNGELFF TGTGCCAGCAGCTTAGGGCTGAACGGGGAGCTGTTTTTT
TRBJ1-2 - TRBV5-1 few CASSPLQGPDGYTF TGCGCCAGCAGCCCCTTACAGGGTCCTGATGGCTACACCTTC
TRBJ2-7 - TRBV20-1 - CSARDTGLGEQYF TGCAGTGCTAGAGATACAGGGTTGGGTGAGCAGTACTTC
TRBJ2-7 - TRBV7-2 many CASSFDGTYSYEQYF TGTGCCAGCAGCTTTGACGGAACCTACTCCTACGAGCAGTACTTC
TRBJ2-1 - TRBV6-5 many CASSFTLASATNEQFF TGTGCCAGCAGTTTTACTCTCGCCTCCGCGACCAATGAGCAGTTCTTC
TRBJ2-7 - TRBV12-3/TRBV12-4 - CASSRDVPGVRVYF TGTGCCAGCAGCCGAGATGTTCCGGGAGTAAGGGTGTACTTC
TRBJ2-7 TRBD1 TRBV18 - CASSAGTDYYEQYF TGTGCCAGCTCAGCTGGGACAGACTACTACGAGCAGTACTTC
TRBJ1-4 - TRBV20-1 - CSATGPVTNEKLFF TGCAGTGCCACAGGCCCCGTAACTAATGAAAAACTGTTTTTT
TRBJ2-1 TRBD2 TRBV7-6 few CASSFDRLAANEQFF TGTGCCAGCAGCTTCGACCGACTAGCGGCGAATGAGCAGTTCTTC
TRBJ1-1 - TRBV12-3/TRBV12-4 few CASRAGGYTEAFF TGTGCCAGCAGGGCGGGGGGATACACTGAAGCTTTCTTT
TRBJ2-1 - TRBV14 many CASSPGGLSYNEQFF TGTGCCAGCAGCCCCGGAGGCCTCTCCTACAATGAGCAGTTCTTC
TRBJ2-7 TRBD1 TRBV19 many CASSAFRDRGSYEQYF TGTGCCAGTAGTGCTTTCCGGGACAGGGGCTCCTACGAGCAGTACTTC
TRBJ2-1 TRBD2 TRBV5-4 few CASSPSRSGRGDEQFF TGTGCCAGCAGCCCTTCCCGTAGCGGGAGGGGGGATGAGCAGTTCTTC
TRBJ2-5 - TRBV6-1 - CASLRDGWEKTQYF TGTGCCAGCCTCCGGGACGGGTGGGAGAAGACCCAGTACTTC
TRBJ1-5 TRBD1 TRBV2 few CASSLGQGLPRQPQHF TGTGCCAGCAGCCTGGGACAGGGGCTCCCTCGTCAGCCCCAGCATTTT
TRBJ2-7 - TRBV11-1 - CASSLGRPGDYEQYF TGTGCCAGCAGCTTAGGGCGTCCCGGGGACTACGAGCAGTACTTC
TRBJ2-7 - TRBV29-1 many CSGYDGGHEQYF TGCAGCGGATACGACGGGGGGCACGAGCAGTACTTC
TRBJ2-7 TRBD2 TRBV11-2 few CASSLDYGTRSSEQYF TGTGCCAGCAGCTTAGATTACGGGACTAGGTCCAGCGAGCAGTACTTC
TRBJ2-7 TRBD2 TRBV20-1 few CSAAGGIRYEQYF TGCAGTGCTGCGGGGGGGATTCGATACGAGCAGTACTTC
TRBJ2-5 TRBD2 TRBV20-1 - CSARDSRRTSGRWETQYF TGCAGTGCTAGAGATAGTCGCCGGACTAGCGGGAGATGGGAGACCCAGTACTTC
TRBJ2-1 - TRBV11-3 - CASSRTGREQFF TGTGCCAGCAGCCGCACGGGTAGGGAGCAGTTCTTC
TRBJ2-2 - TRBV20-1 many CSASQGSHTGELFF TGCAGTGCTAGCCAGGGGTCACACACCGGGGAGCTGTTTTTT
TRBJ1-1 TRBD1 TRBV29-1 - CSVDPERGRLNTEAFF TGCAGCGTTGATCCGGAAAGGGGGCGGTTGAACACTGAAGCTTTCTTT